A single sample is the source of the 23 T cell receptor beta chains below, sequenced in a study of shared clonotypes between healthy human individuals. Here immunoSEQ multiplex PCR was the method, and the copy in TCRdb shows in-frame clones only, minus some. Of a few million clones in the sample, just under 95% were seen once. The sequencing sample was made of naive CD4+ T cells from PBMCs. Sample subset: CD45RA+ positively selected. Receptors were obtained from a man between 18 and 29 years old in good health. Some clones in this sample may be carry-over from other donors' samples.

CDR3 DNA: TGTGCCATCAGTTTTCAGGGATTGAGCACAGATACGCAGTATTTT. As protein: CAISFQGLSTDTQYF. The genes are TRBV10-3 and TRBJ2-3; D is possibly TRBD1 (5 bases). The CDR3 is 15 amino acids. Germline V gene lookup returns CDR1 ENHRY and CDR2 SYGVKD. The V end lost 5 bases, the J end lost 0 bases, and 12 bases lay between the germline ends.

V gene TRBV6-5 combines with J gene TRBJ2-7; D possibly corresponds to TRBD1 (5 bases). Germline V gives CDR1 MNHEY, CDR2 SVGAGI. CDR3 length: 15 residues. The V and J ends lost 4 bases and 0 bases respectively, with 13 bases between them. CDR3 protein: CASSSRTSSSYEQYF. The CDR3 bases are TGTGCCAGCAGTTCCAGGACAAGTAGCTCCTACGAGCAGTACTTC.

V gene TRBV7-3 combines with J gene TRBJ2-5; TRBD2 might be the D (6 bases). This CDR3 has 14 residues. CDR1 and CDR2 from the germline V gene are SGHTA and FQGTGA. V was trimmed by 2 bases and J by 4 bases, leaving 11 bases between them. CDR3 DNA sequence: TGTGCCAGCAGCTTAGGGCGGGGTCTAGAGACCCAGTACTTC. This encodes CASSLGRGLETQYF.

CDR3 coding DNA: TGCGCCAGCAGCCAAACAGGGACTAGCGGGAGGCACGAGCAGTACTTC. Translation gives CASSQTGTSGRHEQYF. V gene TRBV4-3 combines with J gene TRBJ2-7, with 15 positions matching TRBD2. This CDR3 spans 16 amino acids. Germline loops: CDR1 LGHNA, CDR2 YSLEER. Unmatched junction bases numbered 4, after V lost 2 bases and J lost 5 bases.

The chain joins TRBV5-1 to TRBJ2-5, with unresolved D. Trimming took 6 bases from V and 3 from J, leaving 18 bases between them. The CDR3 has 15 residues. Germline CDR1 SGHRS, CDR2 YFSETQ. In nucleotides, the CDR3 is TGCGCCAGCACCTCTATGCCCAGGAGAGAAGAGACCCAGTACTTC. It encodes CASTSMPRREETQYF.

As for this clone: Other DNA sequences in the sample encode the same CDR3. The chain recombines TRBV2 with TRBJ1-1; D is unresolved. CDR3 length: 11 amino acids. Trimming pared 2 bases from V and 7 bases from J, leaving 5 bases between. Germline CDR1 and CDR2: SNHLY and FYNNEI. The CDR3 sequence is CASSEYSEAFF. CDR3 coding DNA: TGTGCCAGCAGTGAATACAGTGAAGCTTTCTTT.

The gene calls are TRBV30 and TRBJ2-4; D gene ambiguous. This CDR3 has 11 residues. V lost 1 base to trimming and J lost 7 bases, with 5 bases between them. CDR1 and CDR2 (germline): GTSNPN, SVGIG (reference sequence). CDR3 residues: CAWSGGNIQYF. The CDR3 region has the DNA TGTGCCTGGAGTGGTGGCAACATTCAGTACTTC. The full variable domain, in which reference TRBV30 and TRBJ2-4 provide the parts outside the CDR3, is SQTIHQWPATLVQPVGSPLSLECTVEGTSNPNLYWYRQAAGRGLQLLFYSVGIGQISSEVPQNLSASRPQDRQFILSSKKLLLSDSGFYLCAWSGGNIQYFGAGTRLSVL.

The rearrangement joins TRBV11-2 to TRBJ2-1; TRBD2 aligns across 10 bases. Looked up from germline, CDR1 is SGHAT and CDR2 is FQNNGV. The CDR3 covers 18 residues. Germline trimming cut 5 bases from V and 0 bases from J; bases unmatched to any gene: 10. The CDR3 nucleotides read TGTGCCAGCAGCCCCCGGCGGGCTAGCGGGAGCTCCTACAATGAGCAGTTCTTC. This encodes CASSPRRASGSSYNEQFF. Full variable domain (missing parts from reference TRBV11-2 and TRBJ2-1): EAGVAQSPRYKIIEKRQSVAFWCNPISGHATLYWYQQILGQGPKLLIQFQNNGVVDDSQLPKDRFSAERLKGVDSTLKIQPAKLEDSAVYLCASSPRRASGSSYNEQFFGPGTRLTVL.

The chain is built from TRBV4-1 and TRBJ1-1, with D maybe TRBD1 (6 bases). Germline CDR1 MGHRA, CDR2 YSYEKL. Trimming pared 1 base from V and 4 bases from J, leaving 13 bases between. The CDR3 is 15 amino acids. The DNA for the CDR3 is TGCGCCAGCAGCCAAGTTGCCAGGGGAGGCACTGAAGCTTTCTTT. Protein sequence: CASSQVARGGTEAFF.

The J gene is TRBJ2-1, the V gene TRBV19; 8 bases map to TRBD2. Unmatched junction bases numbered 5, after V lost 1 base and J lost 9 bases. Germline V gives CDR1 LNHDA, CDR2 SQIVND (reference sequence). CDR3 length equals 14 residues. CDR3 loop: CASSIVRGLGEQFF. The CDR3 DNA follows: TGTGCCAGTAGTATAGTCCGGGGACTAGGTGAGCAGTTCTTC. The full variable domain, rest sourced from reference TRBV19 and TRBJ2-1, is DGGITQSPKYLFRKEGQNVTLSCEQNLNHDAMYWYRQDPGQGLRLIYYSQIVNDFQKGDIAEGYSVSREKKESFPLTVTSAQKNPTAFYLCASSIVRGLGEQFFGPGTRLTVL.

The chain couples TRBV9 to TRBJ2-7, with 10 bases matching TRBD2. CDR1 is SGDLS and CDR2 is YYNGEE in the germline V gene. The junction had 14 bases not matched to a gene; V was cut back by 2 bases and J by 3 bases. This CDR3 comprises 18 residues. This CDR3 reads CASSVGAGGPNLIYEQYF. The DNA for the CDR3 is TGTGCCAGCAGCGTTGGAGCGGGAGGGCCTAACCTAATCTACGAGCAGTACTTC.

The V gene is TRBV6-4, the J gene TRBJ2-1; D remains ambiguous. Between the trimmed V and J ends, which lost 4 bases and 6 bases, there was a span of 13 bases. The germline V gene encodes CDR1 MRHNA and CDR2 SNTAGT. The CDR3 runs 14 residues. In DNA, the CDR3 is TGTGCCAGCAGTGCCAGGCGTTCGGCCAATGAGCAGTTCTTC. This translates into CASSARRSANEQFF.

This chain uses TRBV29-1 with TRBJ1-3; D unresolved. CDR1 and CDR2 (germline): SQVTM, ANQGSEA. V gave up 4 bases and J gave up 0 bases, with 13 bases separating them. This CDR3 has 15 residues. The CDR3 bases are TGCAGCGTTGTAATCGGGGAGAGCTCTGGAAACACCATATATTTT. It encodes CSVVIGESSGNTIYF.

This chain joins TRBV10-3 and TRBJ1-3; maybe TRBD1 (5 bases). Germline CDR1 ENHRY, CDR2 SYGVKD. V was clipped by 7 bases and J by 0 bases, with 10 bases between them. CDR3 size: 14 residues. CDR3 sequence reads: CAITDSRSGNTIYF. The CDR3 bases are TGTGCCATCACAGACAGTCGCTCTGGAAACACCATATATTTT.

This chain links TRBV29-1 with TRBJ2-1; perhaps TRBD2 as D (6 bases). Germline loops: CDR1 SQVTM, CDR2 ANQGSEA. V shed 5 bases and J shed 3 bases, with 26 bases lying between them. The length of the CDR3 is 18 residues. CDR3 loop: CSVLPRILAGMYYNEQFF. The CDR3 DNA reads as TGCAGCGTTCTTCCTCGGATTCTGGCGGGGATGTACTACAATGAGCAGTTCTTC.

The rearrangement joins TRBV4-2 to TRBJ2-7; 10 bases align to TRBD2. CDR1 LGHNA and CDR2 YNFKEQ come from the germline V gene. The CDR3 is 15 amino acids. V dropped 1 base and J dropped 6; count of bases not matched to a gene: 6. CDR3 amino acids: CASSQGLAGVSEQYF. The CDR3 region has the DNA TGTGCCAGCAGCCAAGGTCTAGCGGGAGTATCCGAGCAGTACTTC.

V and J are TRBV5-1 and TRBJ1-1; 7 nucleotides agree with TRBD1. This CDR3 is built from 14 residues. Germline V lookup: CDR1 SGHRS, CDR2 YFSETQ. J lost 3 bases, V lost 1 base, and 3 bases had no gene match. Here the CDR3 DNA reads TGCGCCAGCAGCTTGATTCAGGGGGACACTGAAGCTTTCTTT. Its protein product is CASSLIQGDTEAFF.

The chain is built from TRBV6-1 and TRBJ2-1, with 10 bases that match TRBD1. Germline V gene lookup returns CDR1 MNHNS and CDR2 SASEGT. The J segment lost 7 bases and the V segment lost 0 bases, leaving 9 bases of the junction unmatched. The CDR3 spans 17 residues. CDR3 loop: CASSEAPPGQGLNEQFF. CDR3 in DNA: TGTGCCAGCAGTGAAGCCCCTCCGGGACAGGGGTTGAATGAGCAGTTCTTC.

J is TRBJ1-2 and V is TRBV7-9, with D uncertain. The V gene's germline CDR1 is SEHNR and CDR2 FQNEAQ (reference sequence). This CDR3 has 15 residues. V was clipped by 5 bases and J by 4 bases, with 17 bases between them. The CDR3 nucleotides read TGTGCCAGCAGCCCCGGCGGAGTCCGAGTCTATGGCTACACCTTC. It codes for CASSPGGVRVYGYTF.

The gene calls are TRBV6-1 and TRBJ2-7; the match to TRBD1 covers 11 bases. Germline V gene sequence: CDR1 MNHNS, CDR2 SASEGT. V lost 5 bases to trimming and J lost 4 bases; unmatched junction nucleotides: 7. CDR3 size: 15 residues. CDR3 sequence (DNA): TGTGCCAGCAGTTCTGGACAGGGGGCTTTGTACGAGCAGTACTTC. As protein: CASSSGQGALYEQYF.

The chain links TRBV5-1 to TRBJ1-1, with 9 bases aligning to TRBD1. Germline lookup yields CDR1 SGHRS and CDR2 YFSETQ. The V and J ends lost 0 bases and 4 bases, in that order; junction bases with no gene match: 1. The CDR3 loop spans 14 amino acids. CDR3 nucleotides: TGCGCCAGCAGCTTGGGGGACAGGGCCACTGAAGCTTTCTTT. This encodes CASSLGDRATEAFF.

The chain has TRBV18 and TRBJ2-2; 7 bases align to TRBD1. The V gene end was trimmed by 5 bases and the J gene end by 4 bases; junction bases not matched to a gene: 1. This CDR3 region has 13 residues. Germline V CDR1 and CDR2: KGHSH, LQKENI. CDR3 loop: CASSDRATGELFF. CDR3 nucleotides: TGTGCCAGCTCAGACAGGGCCACCGGGGAGCTGTTTTTT.

This chain connects TRBV5-5 to TRBJ2-1; tentative D call: TRBD2 (5 bases). This CDR3 is built from 15 residues. Germline V CDR1 and CDR2: SGHKS, YYEKEE (reference sequence). V lost 1 base, J lost 0 bases, and 8 bases lay in between. Written as DNA, the CDR3 is TGTGCCAGCAGCTTGAGAGGGTACTCCTACAATGAGCAGTTCTTC. This codes for CASSLRGYSYNEQFF.